Listed here is a single TCR beta chain. The antigen is unknown. The data originate from a study of shared clonotypes between healthy human individuals. Study-wide results and caveats: The study sampled only blood, and tissue repertoires likely differ. Limitation of the genetic and exposure-history diversity represented came from the few donors.

Germline loops: CDR1 MNHEY, CDR2 SVGAGI. The CDR3 runs 15 residues. Trimming removed 5 bases from V and 4 bases from J; junction bases left unmatched: 11. Profiling relied on immunoSEQ multiplex PCR, and the TCRdb table lists in-frame clones only, not all of them. The sample includes roughly 1,000,000 clones, 75% to 80% of them seen just once. Donors comprised healthy HIV-negative adults lacking recent acute infections or vaccinations. Subsets obtained from CD4+ cells comprised CD45RA+ naive and CD45RA-negative memory cells. The specimen was memory CD4+ T cells from PBMCs. Subset here: CD45RA-negative fraction. The chain links TRBV6-5 to TRBJ2-7, with 7 bases fitting TRBD1. The TCR comes from a man between 18 and 29 years old in good health. Some clones in this sample may be carry-over from other donors' samples. CDR3 loop: CASSATGTALYEQYF. The CDR3 nucleotides are TGTGCCAGCAGTGCCACCGGGACAGCCTTATACGAGCAGTACTTC.